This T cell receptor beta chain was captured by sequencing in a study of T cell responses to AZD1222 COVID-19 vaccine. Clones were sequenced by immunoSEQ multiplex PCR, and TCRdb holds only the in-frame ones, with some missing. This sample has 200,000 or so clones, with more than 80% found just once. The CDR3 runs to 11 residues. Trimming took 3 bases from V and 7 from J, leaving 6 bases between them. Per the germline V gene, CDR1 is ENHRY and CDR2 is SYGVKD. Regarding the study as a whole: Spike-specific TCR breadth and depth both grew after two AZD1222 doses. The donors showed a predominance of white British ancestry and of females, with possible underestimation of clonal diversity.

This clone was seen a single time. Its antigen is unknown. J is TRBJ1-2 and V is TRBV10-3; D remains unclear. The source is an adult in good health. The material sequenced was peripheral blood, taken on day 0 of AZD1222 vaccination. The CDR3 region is CAISESIGYTF. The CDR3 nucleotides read TGTGCCATCAGTGAAAGTATTGGCTACACCTTC.